The present T cell receptor (beta chain) was sequenced within a study of cytomegalovirus exposure and HLA in healthy donors. Turning to the study itself: Later analysis reported that the 110 or so validation repertoires shared the platform of the approximately 670 first-cohort repertoires. Study conclusions and caveats: The authors listed about 170 TCR beta chains as cytomegalovirus-associated. Using the classifier, cytomegalovirus status was reportedly diagnosed with high specificity and sensitivity.

Produced via immunoSEQ multiplex PCR; TCRdb's table is partial and in-frame only. The sample records 120,000 or so clones, about 87% being singletons. The CDR3 has 14 amino acids. CDR1 is LGHNA and CDR2 is YSLEER in the germline V gene. Germline trimming cut 6 bases from V and 1 base from J; bases unmatched to any gene: 5. This clone was seen just once. As yet, its antigen is unknown. This TCR derives from a man aged 18 to 35 in good health and CMV-seronegative. The V and J genes are TRBV4-3 and TRBJ1-1; 7 bases align to TRBD1. What was sequenced was PBMCs. This chain's CDR3 is CASSRQGRNTEAFF. CDR3 bases: TGCGCCAGCAGTCGACAGGGTAGGAACACTGAAGCTTTCTTT.